This TCR beta chain derives from a study of OX40 agonist ivuxolimab in advanced cancers. Study at large: The diagnoses of dose-escalation patients were hepatocellular carcinoma, melanoma, renal cell or head and neck cancer. A mean age of roughly 60 years, range about 20 to 90, was recorded, and more than 80% were male. Study-level points and caveats: The mean number of expanded clones was higher in CD8+ T cells than in CD4+. Clonal expansion in partial responders at 0.1-3.0 mg/kg ranked among the lowest.

Generated by immunoSEQ multiplex PCR, the TCRdb table keeps only in-frame clones and is missing some. The table includes approximately 43,000 clones, 85% detected once. The CDR3 consists of 18 residues. Germline loops: CDR1 SEHNR, CDR2 FQNEAQ (reference sequence). Trimming took 5 bases from V and 1 from J, leaving 24 bases between them. This clone was seen just once. Antigen: not known. The TCR comes from an adult with an advanced solid tumor such as melanoma, head and neck, liver or kidney cancer. The V call is TRBV7-9, the J call TRBJ2-7; no definite D call. The input for sequencing was CD4+ or CD8+ T cells sorted from blood, taken in a trial of the OX40 agonist ivuxolimab. The CDR3 loop reads CASSRSWDLGRVSYEQYF. CDR3 nucleotides: TGTGCCAGCAGCCGAAGTTGGGATCTGGGTAGGGTATCCTACGAGCAGTACTTC.